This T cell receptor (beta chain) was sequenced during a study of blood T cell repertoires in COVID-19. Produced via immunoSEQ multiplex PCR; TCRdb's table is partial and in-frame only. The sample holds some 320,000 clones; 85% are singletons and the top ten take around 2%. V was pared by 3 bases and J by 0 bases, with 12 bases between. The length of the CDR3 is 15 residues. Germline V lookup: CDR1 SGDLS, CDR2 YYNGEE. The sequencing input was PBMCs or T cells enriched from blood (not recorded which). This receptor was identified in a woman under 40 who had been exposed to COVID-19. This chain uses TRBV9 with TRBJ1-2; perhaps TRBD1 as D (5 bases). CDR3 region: CASSAPGRANYGYTF. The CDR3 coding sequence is TGTGCCAGCAGCGCCCCTGGCAGGGCTAACTATGGCTACACCTTC.